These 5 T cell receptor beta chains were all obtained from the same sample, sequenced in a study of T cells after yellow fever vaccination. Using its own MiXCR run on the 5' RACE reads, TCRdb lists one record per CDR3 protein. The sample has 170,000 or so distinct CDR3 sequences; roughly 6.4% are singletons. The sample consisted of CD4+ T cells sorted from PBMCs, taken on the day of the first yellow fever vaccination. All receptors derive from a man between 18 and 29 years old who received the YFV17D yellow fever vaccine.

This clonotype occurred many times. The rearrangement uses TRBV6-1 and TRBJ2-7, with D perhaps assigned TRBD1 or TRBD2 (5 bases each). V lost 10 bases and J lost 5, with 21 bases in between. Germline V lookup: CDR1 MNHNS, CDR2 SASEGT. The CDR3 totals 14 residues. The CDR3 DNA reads TGTGCCAATAACGACCCGGACGGGACCCACGAGCAGTACGTC. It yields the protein CANNDPDGTHEQYV.

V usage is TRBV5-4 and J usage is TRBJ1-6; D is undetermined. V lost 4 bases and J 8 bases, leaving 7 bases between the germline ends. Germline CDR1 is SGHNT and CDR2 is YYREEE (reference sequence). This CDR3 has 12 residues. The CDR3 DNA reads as TGTGCCAGCAGCGTCGTGGATTCACCCCTCCACTTT. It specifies CASSVVDSPLHF.

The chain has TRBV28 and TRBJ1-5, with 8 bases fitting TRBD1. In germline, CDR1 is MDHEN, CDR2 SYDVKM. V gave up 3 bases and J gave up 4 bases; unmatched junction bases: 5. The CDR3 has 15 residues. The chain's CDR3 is CASSFWDRLNQPQHF. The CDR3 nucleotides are TGTGCCAGCAGTTTCTGGGACAGGCTAAATCAGCCCCAGCATTTT.

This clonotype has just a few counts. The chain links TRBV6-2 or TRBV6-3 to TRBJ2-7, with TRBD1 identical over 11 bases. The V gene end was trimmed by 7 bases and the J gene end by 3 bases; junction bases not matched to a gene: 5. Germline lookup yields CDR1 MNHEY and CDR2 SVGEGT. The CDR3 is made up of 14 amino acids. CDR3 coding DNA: TGTGCCAGCAAGCACGGGACAGGGGGCTACGAGCAGTACGTC. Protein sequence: CASKHGTGGYEQYV.

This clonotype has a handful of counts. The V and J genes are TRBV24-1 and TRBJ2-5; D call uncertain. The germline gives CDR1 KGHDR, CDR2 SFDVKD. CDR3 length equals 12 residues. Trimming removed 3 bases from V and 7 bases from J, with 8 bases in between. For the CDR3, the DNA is TGTGCCACCAGTGATCATTGGGGGACCCAGTACTTC. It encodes CATSDHWGTQYF.